This record concerns one T cell receptor beta chain sequence. This specimen comes from a study of blood T cell repertoires in COVID-19. Produced via immunoSEQ multiplex PCR; TCRdb's table is partial and in-frame only. The table shows 72,000 or so clones, with 75% to 90% occurring only once. Germline V gene data show CDR1 as KGHSH and CDR2 as LQKENI. V shed 6 bases and J shed 4 bases, with 13 bases lying between them. This CDR3 has 14 residues. The sample taken for sequencing was peripheral blood. The rearrangement links TRBV18 to TRBJ1-5; tentative D call: TRBD1 (6 bases). This receptor was obtained from an older man who had recovered from COVID-19. The CDR3 DNA reads as TGTGCCAGCTCTATGGTAGGGGGTAATCAGCCCCAGCATTTT. Protein product: CASSMVGGNQPQHF. Looking up the rest from reference TRBV18 and TRBJ1-5 gives the full variable domain: NAGVMQNPRHLVRRRGQEARLRCSPMKGHSHVYWYRQLPEEGLKFMVYLQKENIIDESGMPKERFSAEFPKEGPSILRIQQVVRGDSAAYFCASSMVGGNQPQHFGDGTRLSIL.